These T cell receptor beta chains were read from a single sample in a study of blood T cell repertoires in COVID-19. Data came from immunoSEQ multiplex PCR; TCRdb stores just in-frame clones and leaves some out. Among hundreds of thousands of clones listed, around 84% were seen once. Sequenced input: PBMCs or T cells enriched from blood (not recorded which). All receptors come from a woman in her 50s who had recovered from COVID-19. CDR3s leave out the opening cysteine and the closing phenylalanine or tryptophan.

v_call cdr3_aa
TRBV18 ASSRGGNQPQH
TRBV9 ASSVVGGNYNEQF
TRBV5-1 ASSLTTGHGANVLT
TRBV7-9 ASSSDDRVIQAF
TRBV7-6 ASSFQREGHEQY
TRBV9 ASSVLGLAGSTDTQY
TRBV3-1/TRBV3-2 ASSQGTRSHRYEQY
TRBV28 ASSLATGAEAF
TRBV19 ASSIRQGHSGELF
TRBV10-1 ASSESMAGGPNEQY
TRBV27 ASSPLRAAGGGTGELF
TRBV7-3 ASSSGQEGTQY
TRBV4-3 ASSQTLSGRAHEQF
TRBV27 ASSLGGSIPRVYGYT
TRBV27 ASSLSTSGRVRNEQF
TRBV5-1 ASSLIGTSSYEQY
TRBV2 ASSPAGGSYNEQF
TRBV3-1/TRBV3-2 ASSRARNQAYGYT
TRBV7-2 ASSSQGAGEKLF
TRBV6-2/TRBV6-3 ASSSLTGGASTEAF
TRBV5-4 ASSLAATQETQY
TRBV25-1 ASGVTGELF
TRBV5-1 ASSLVVGRGTDTQY
TRBV9 ASSFHTGTGTGNTIY
TRBV30 AWGAGDIGNTIY
TRBV5-6 ASSPTVRGWNTEAF
TRBV19 ASSPGDRENSPLH
TRBV18 ASSPQEGFYNEQF
TRBV28 ASSSPLWDSNVLT
TRBV19 ASSPRGLTYEQY
TRBV28 ASSSPLSERGLYGYT
TRBV7-3 ASSLSDRATEAF
TRBV30 AWSGIRGDVDEQF
TRBV5-4 ASSLELDPEQF
TRBV29-1 SVELLAGGPSVTGELF
TRBV19 ASSFPIDSAKNIQY
TRBV7-9 ASSTPGSRRWEQF
TRBV6-6 ASSYRGGKETQY
TRBV18 ASSPRVPTSQETQY
TRBV4-1 ASSHGRGSLSGNTIY
TRBV7-9 ASSIRQGPYEQY
TRBV12-5 ASAPTGRQANTGELF
TRBV7-9 ASSLGSYAYQWTNEKLF
TRBV11-2 ASSRGQGKETQY
TRBV7-9 ASSRSGYEQY
TRBV30 AWTGTGLWDEQF
TRBV28 ASSVPGLTHNEQF
TRBV27 ASSLSPGQGGLGEKLF
TRBV14 ASSQAPTGTKN
TRBV27 ASSLFGGSYQPQH
TRBV11-2 ASSLSRDGEQF
TRBV3-1/TRBV3-2 ASSLGGALYNEQF
TRBV15 ATSELGDNLHNEKLF
TRBV3-1/TRBV3-2 ASSPHQTTYNEQF
TRBV19 ASSISGRHPSYEQY
TRBV7-3 ASSLRDRGSQPQH
TRBV29-1 SVAGQGAYEQY
TRBV28 ASSLPGTGVGEAQH
TRBV27 ASRLEGRGTEAF
TRBV7-9 ASSLGRDYNSPLH